This T cell receptor beta chain was observed in a study of T cell responses to AZD1222 COVID-19 vaccine (dated by TCRdb to the early 2020s). Regarding the research as a whole: AZD1222 recipients given second doses at about 4 weeks or at about 12 weeks were pooled, since spike-specific TCR depth and breadth were not found to differ between the two schedules. A total of 233 trial participants underwent TCR sequencing, of whom around 210 had received two doses of AZD1222 and 26 had received two doses of the MenACWY control vaccine. Trial participants were enrolled by age into 18-55, 56-69 and 70-plus year subgroups, with about 150, 27 and 61 TCR-sequenced participants respectively.

Points on this clone: It lacks a known antigen. No qualities accompany the bases; no much larger clone lies one base away.

The CDR3 regions of human TCRbeta chains were analyzed by immunosequencing. In the authors' own workflow: Repertoire TCRs were matched against a reference library of SARS-CoV-2-specific TCRs generated with the MIRA antigen-specificity platform. Breadth was defined as the fraction of unique TCRs that were SARS-CoV-2-associated, and depth was defined as the fraction of total T cells that were SARS-CoV-2-associated. Using the MIRA data, each spike-specific TCR was assigned both to the spike region to which the TCR was reactive and to a CD4 or CD8 class. Log10-transformed breadth and depth values were compared by one-way ANOVA with Sidak's multiple comparisons tests. In its TCRdb copy, this immuneACCESS table keeps in-frame sequences only and misses some clones. Where compared with another copy, unresolved V genes explain less than half of these, and the others have no known cause. That table supplies the V and J calls and clone size; D and trimming were determined from the DNA. The sample table shows 95,000 to 130,000 clones, and just under 95% are seen once. The ten top clones hold under 3.5% of the sample.

Study-level results and caveats: Reportedly, close to half of the unique spike-specific TCRs recognized epitopes lying outside the regions that are mutated in the B.1.351 and B.1.1.7 variants. Because no day 14 peak-response samples were available, the repertoires could be characterized only after the peak T cell response. The vaccine-associated CD4 TCRs covered the entire spike protein, and the dominant responses fell in regions 160-218 and 743-854. After two AZD1222 doses, spike-specific TCR breadth and depth were significantly higher than at day 0 and than in MenACWY recipients. Most participants were white British and females outnumbered males, and the authors suggested that clonal diversity may have been underestimated. The 56-69-year group was small, and its depth increase did not reach significance, likely because of low power. Conclusions about previously exposed vaccinees are limited because only five or six AZD1222 recipients were SARS-CoV-2 seropositive at baseline.

Counted from cysteine to phenylalanine, this CDR3 has 15 amino acids. The only DNA kept is the CDR3, 45 bases in frame from the first base. This specimen's time point label, per the study, means: baseline before first vaccination. The vaccinee samples were drawn from two UK trials, COV001 and COV002, one of which was a single-blind randomized controlled phase 2/3 trial testing AZD1222 (ChAdOx1 nCoV-19) in healthy adults. For TCRbeta chain sequencing, PBMC samples were collected from trial participants at day 0 and at day 28 after the second dose. This material consisted of peripheral blood, taken on day 0 of AZD1222 vaccination. The rearrangement combines TRBV21-1 with TRBJ1-1. TRBV21-1 is recorded as a pseudogene. The receptor was derived from an adult in good health. In nucleotides, the sequence is TGTGCCAGCAGCCCACGGAGGGACCGGGCCACTGAAGCTTTCTTT. Its amino acids are CASSPRRDRATEAFF.